What follows are 9 T cell receptor beta chains derived from one specimen sequenced in a study of spatial heterogeneity in lung cancer. Their antigens are not known. Study-wide points: Tumors with more nonsynonymous mutations had more expanded intratumoral alpha and beta TCRs.

Time point given: sample taken at primary tumor resection. TCRdb used MiXCR to reprocess the 5' RACE reads, holding one entry per CDR3 protein. Among about 3,400 distinct CDR3 sequences listed, under 15% were seen once. Material: lung tumor tissue, obtained at surgery. The receptors originated from a female donor with early-stage non-small cell lung cancer.

By share, this clonotype ranks as large (0.1 to 1%). This rearrangement joins TRBV4-2 to TRBJ2-6; 7 bases fit TRBD1. V dropped 0 bases and J dropped 2; count of bases not matched to a gene: 7. The CDR3 is 18 residues long. Germline V gives CDR1 LGHNA, CDR2 YNFKEQ. As DNA, the CDR3 is TGTGCCAGCAGCCAAGAGGGGACAGACTTTGCTGGGGCCAACGTCCTGACTTTC. It specifies CASSQEGTDFAGANVLTF.

This clonotype ranks as large. The chain employs TRBV28 and TRBJ1-5; 9 bases match TRBD1. The CDR3 has 15 residues. The junction had 0 bases not matched to a gene; V was cut back by 3 bases and J by 0 bases. Germline-derived CDR1 and CDR2 are MDHEN and SYDVKM. The CDR3 loop reads CASSLGQGSNQPQHF. The CDR3 DNA sequence: TGTGCCAGCAGTTTGGGACAGGGTAGCAATCAGCCCCAGCATTTT.

J is TRBJ2-2 and V is TRBV11-3, with 10 positions matching TRBD2. The CDR3 has 15 amino acids. V was clipped by 4 bases and J by 3 bases; unmatched bases: 2. Germline CDR1 reads SGHNT; CDR2 reads YENEEA. The CDR3 loop is CASSSSGGDTGELFF. In DNA form, the CDR3 reads TGTGCCAGCAGCTCTAGCGGGGGTGACACCGGGGAGCTGTTTTTT.

In its sample, this clonotype ranks as medium-sized (0.01 to 0.1%). The rearrangement joins TRBV7-9 to TRBJ2-5; the match to TRBD1 covers 9 bases. Losses at the gene ends were 5 bases for V and 2 bases for J; bases not matched to a gene: 15. CDR1 is SEHNR and CDR2 is FQNEAQ in the germline V gene (reference sequence). The CDR3 runs to 18 residues. CDR3 DNA: TGTGCCAGCAGCGCTCTTCTCGATGACAGGGGGGAACAAGAGACCCAGTACTTC. Its protein is CASSALLDDRGEQETQYF.

In its sample, this clonotype is medium-sized. This sequence joins TRBV19 and TRBJ2-1, with TRBD2 identical over 8 bases. The CDR3 runs to 13 residues. The V and J ends lost 8 bases and 6 bases, in that order; junction bases with no gene match: 6. Germline V CDR1 and CDR2: LNHDA, SQIVND (reference sequence). The CDR3, as DNA: TGTGCCAGTCGTACTAGCGGTAGCAATGAGCAGTTCTTC. Translating gives CASRTSGSNEQFF.

By proportion, this clonotype is medium-sized. This chain connects TRBV10-2 to TRBJ2-7; tentatively, D is TRBD1 (6 bases). CDR1 and CDR2 (germline): WSHSY, SAAADI. V gave up 6 bases and J gave up 1 base, with 13 bases separating them. This CDR3 comprises 14 residues. The DNA for the CDR3 is TGCGCCAGCAGAGAGGACAGTTCTTCCTACGAGCAGTACTTC. Protein: CASREDSSSYEQYF.

This clonotype has a handful of counts. V is TRBV5-1 and J is TRBJ2-1; D might be TRBD1 (7 bases). The germline CDR1 and CDR2 sequences are SGHRS and YFSETQ. Trimming pared 5 bases from V and 15 bases from J, leaving 21 bases between. The CDR3 runs to 13 residues. The DNA of the CDR3 is TGCGCCAGCAGGTGGAATGACAGGGAGGACCCGTTCTTC. Amino acids: CASRWNDREDPFF.

By proportion, this clonotype is medium-sized. V and J are TRBV7-9 and TRBJ2-3; D perhaps matches TRBD2 (5 bases). This CDR3 has 14 residues. Between the trimmed V and J ends, which lost 5 bases and 4 bases, there was a span of 13 bases. The germline gives CDR1 SEHNR, CDR2 FQNEAQ (reference sequence). In DNA form, the CDR3 reads TGTGCCAGCAGCCCCCTGGGGAGAGCAGATACGCAGTATTTT. Protein product: CASSPLGRADTQYF.

This clonotype was seen a few times. The chain uses TRBV6-2 or TRBV6-3 and TRBJ2-1, with TRBD2 identical over 10 bases. The germline V gene has CDR1 MNHEY and CDR2 SVGEGT. The CDR3 runs 14 residues. With V trimmed by 6 bases and J by 6 bases, 5 bases remained unmatched. CDR3 bases: TGTGCCAGCAGCCGCCGGACTAGCGGCAATGAGCAGTTCTTC. Translated, it gives CASSRRTSGNEQFF.